A single T cell receptor (beta chain) is shown here with its context. This clone was observed a handful of times. This receptor's antigen is unknown. No much larger clone exists at a distance of one base, and base qualities are not known. The data were obtained in a study of blood T cell repertoires in COVID-19 (dated by TCRdb to the early 2020s). As for the study more broadly: Collaborator samples came from the United States, Italy and Spain and covered acute and convalescent phases of COVID-19. The prospective study material was composed of cDNA or gDNA derived from T cells, B-cell-depleted T cells, or PBMCs. Subjects who had been exposed to COVID-19, were actively infected with it, or had recovered from it provided the deeply sampled blood TCRbeta repertoires that made up the dataset. The repertoires were made available in a free public database intended to serve as a resource for research on the immune response to SARS-CoV-2. The samples were drawn from two sources: the first 160 participants of the ongoing ImmuneRACE study, and 1,254 subjects contributed by 6 global collaborators. A de-identified subject ID, COVID-19 status, age in years and sex were almost always included in the sample metadata. Where available, HLA class I and class II types were taken from metadata supplied by the sample provider and were not determined by assay-based typing. General study outcomes and caveats: The amount of clinical and demographic metadata varied by source and participant and was provided uncurated.

Trimming costs V 1 base and J 6 bases, and their ends lie 16 bases apart. CDR1 and CDR2 are read off the germline V gene as KGHSH and LQKENI. The CDR3 starts with the cysteine, ends with the phenylalanine, and has 15 residues. Only the CDR3 region is kept as DNA, spanning 45 bases read in frame from base 1. TCRbeta CDR3 regions were amplified from genomic DNA using the immunoSEQ Assay, a bias-controlled multiplex PCR. The source study handled its data this way. Nucleated cell counts per sample were estimated from amplification of reference gene primers within the assay. To quantify the absolute abundance of each unique TCRbeta CDR3 rearrangement, sequence reads were collapsed and filtered. For each sample, productive Simpson clonality was calculated by taking the square root of Simpson's diversity index across productive rearrangements. The table was pulled from immuneACCESS by TCRdb, which kept in-frame rearrangements only. Such tables lose some clones; where checked, under half of the loss comes from unresolved V genes, and the rest has no known cause. V and J calls and clone size come straight from that table; D and trimming were deduced from the DNA. This sample comprises about 210,000 clones, around 82% of them detected only once. Roughly 8% of the sample is held by the ten biggest clonotypes.

Collaborating institutions collected whole blood in K2EDTA tubes following their own protocols. For TCRbeta analysis, collaborators shipped samples in one of three forms: frozen whole blood, isolated PBMCs, or DNA extracted from either of those sample types. The rearrangement joined TRBV18 to TRBJ2-7, with the D segment identity uncertain. The source material was peripheral blood. The origin of this receptor is a woman aged 45-65 years with acute or convalescent COVID-19. The CDR3 loop reads CASSPLASSYGEQYF. The DNA reads TGTGCCAGCTCACCACTTGCCTCGAGTTATGGCGAGCAGTACTTC.